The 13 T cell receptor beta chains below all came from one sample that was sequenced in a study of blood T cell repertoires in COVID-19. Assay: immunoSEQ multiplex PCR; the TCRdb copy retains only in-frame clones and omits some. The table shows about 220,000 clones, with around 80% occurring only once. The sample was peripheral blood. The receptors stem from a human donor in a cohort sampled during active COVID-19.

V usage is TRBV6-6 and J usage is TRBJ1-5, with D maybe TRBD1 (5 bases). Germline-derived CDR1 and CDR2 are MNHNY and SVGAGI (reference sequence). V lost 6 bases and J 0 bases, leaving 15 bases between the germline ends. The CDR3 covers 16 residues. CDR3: CASRPGGTSSNQPQHF. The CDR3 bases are TGTGCCAGCAGACCCGGCGGGACTTCTAGCAATCAGCCCCAGCATTTT.

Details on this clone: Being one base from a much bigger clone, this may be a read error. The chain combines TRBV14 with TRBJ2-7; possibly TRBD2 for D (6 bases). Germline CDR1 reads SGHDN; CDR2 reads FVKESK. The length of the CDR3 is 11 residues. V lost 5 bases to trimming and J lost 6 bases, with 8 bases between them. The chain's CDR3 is CASSLEGEQYF. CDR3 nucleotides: TGTGCCAGCAGCTTGGAGGGCGAGCAGTACTTC.

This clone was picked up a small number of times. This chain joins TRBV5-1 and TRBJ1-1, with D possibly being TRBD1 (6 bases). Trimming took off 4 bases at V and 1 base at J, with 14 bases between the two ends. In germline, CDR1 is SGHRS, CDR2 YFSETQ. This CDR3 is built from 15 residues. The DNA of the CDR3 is TGCGCCAGCAGCCCCGGGACAATAAAGAACACTGAAGCTTTCTTT. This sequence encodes CASSPGTIKNTEAFF. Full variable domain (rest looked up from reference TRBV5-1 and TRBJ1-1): KAGVTQTPRYLIKTRGQQVTLSCSPISGHRSVSWYQQTPGQGLQFLFEYFSETQRNKGNFPGRFSGRQFSNSRSEMNVSTLELGDSALYLCASSPGTIKNTEAFFGQGTRLTVV.

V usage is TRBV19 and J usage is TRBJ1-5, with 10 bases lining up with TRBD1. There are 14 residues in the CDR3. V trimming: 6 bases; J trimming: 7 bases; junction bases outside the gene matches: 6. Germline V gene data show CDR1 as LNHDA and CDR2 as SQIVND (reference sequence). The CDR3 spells CASSDRGHNQPQHF. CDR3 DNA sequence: TGTGCCAGTAGCGACAGGGGGCATAACCAGCCCCAGCATTTT.

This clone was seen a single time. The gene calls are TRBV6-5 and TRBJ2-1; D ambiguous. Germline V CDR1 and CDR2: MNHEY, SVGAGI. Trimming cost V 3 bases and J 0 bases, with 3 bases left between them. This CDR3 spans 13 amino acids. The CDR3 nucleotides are TGTGCCAGCAGTTATAGCTCCTACAATGAGCAGTTCTTC. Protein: CASSYSSYNEQFF.

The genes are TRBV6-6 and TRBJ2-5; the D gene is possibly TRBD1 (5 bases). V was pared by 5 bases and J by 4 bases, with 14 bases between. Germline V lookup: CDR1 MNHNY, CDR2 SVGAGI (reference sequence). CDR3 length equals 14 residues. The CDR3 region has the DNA TGTGCCAGCAGTGCGACCCAGGGTTCAGAGACCCAGTACTTC. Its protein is CASSATQGSETQYF.

CDR3 protein: CASSPRQGAGLYYGYTF. CDR3 DNA: TGTGCCAGCTCACCTCGACAGGGGGCTGGCTTGTACTATGGCTACACCTTC. The chain recombines TRBV18 with TRBJ1-2, with 10 bases that match TRBD1. The CDR3 runs 17 residues. Germline V gene sequence: CDR1 KGHSH, CDR2 LQKENI. J lost 3 bases, V lost 3 bases, and 10 bases had no gene match.

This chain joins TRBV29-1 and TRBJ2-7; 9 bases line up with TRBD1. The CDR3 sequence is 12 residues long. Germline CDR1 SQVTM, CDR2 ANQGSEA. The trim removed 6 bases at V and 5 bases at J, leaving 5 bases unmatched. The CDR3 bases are TGCAGCGTGCGGGGACAGGGTGACGAGCAGTACTTC. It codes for CSVRGQGDEQYF.

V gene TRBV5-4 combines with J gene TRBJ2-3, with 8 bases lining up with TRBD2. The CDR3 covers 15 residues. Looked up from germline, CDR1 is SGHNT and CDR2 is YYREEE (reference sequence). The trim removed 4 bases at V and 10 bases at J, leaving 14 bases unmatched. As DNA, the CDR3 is TGTGCCAGCAGCGCGCCTAGCGGGTTCGAAGGGTCGCAGTATTTT. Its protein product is CASSAPSGFEGSQYF.

This CDR3 reads CASSTPRTSGGAGLPDTQYF. In DNA, the CDR3 is TGTGCCAGCAGCACCCCCAGGACTAGCGGGGGGGCCGGGTTGCCAGATACGCAGTATTTT. The V gene is TRBV21-1, the J gene TRBJ2-3; TRBD2, the table's D call, lacks a check against the DNA. TRBV21-1 is classified as a pseudogene. The CDR3 extends over 20 amino acids.

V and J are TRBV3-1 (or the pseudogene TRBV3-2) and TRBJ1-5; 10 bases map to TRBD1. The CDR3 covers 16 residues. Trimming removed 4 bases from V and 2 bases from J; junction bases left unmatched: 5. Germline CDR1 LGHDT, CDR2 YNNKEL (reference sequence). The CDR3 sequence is CASSRAGTGGNQPQHF. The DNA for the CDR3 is TGTGCCAGCAGCCGAGCCGGGACAGGGGGCAATCAGCCCCAGCATTTT.

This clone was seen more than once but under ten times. The DNA of the CDR3 is TGTGCCAGCAGTGAAGGGGGCAGCTCCTCAGCCCAGCATTTT. Translating gives CASSEGGSSSAQHF. The chain joins TRBV6-1 to TRBJ1-5, with a possible D match to TRBD1 (5 bases). Germline CDR1 reads MNHNS; CDR2 reads SASEGT. V dropped 1 base and J dropped 11 bases, with 15 bases sitting between them. The CDR3 runs 14 residues.

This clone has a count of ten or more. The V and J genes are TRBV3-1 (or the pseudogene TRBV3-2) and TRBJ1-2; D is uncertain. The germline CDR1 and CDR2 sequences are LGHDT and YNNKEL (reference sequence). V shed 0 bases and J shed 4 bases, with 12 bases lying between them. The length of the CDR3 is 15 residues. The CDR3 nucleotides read TGTGCCAGCAGCCAAGATCACAGACGGTCCTATGGCTACACCTTC. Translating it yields CASSQDHRRSYGYTF.